This T cell receptor beta chain appears in the sequencing data of a study of blood T cell repertoires in COVID-19. In the authors' methods: Nucleated cell counts were estimated from reference gene primer amplification. Method: immunoSEQ multiplex PCR; TCRdb's copy keeps in-frame clones and lacks some. V, J and clone size derive from that table, while D and trimming were established from the DNA sequence. The sample has around 70,000 clones, more than 65% seen once. With 3 bases removed from V and 2 bases from J, the gap between germline ends came to 16 bases. From germline, CDR1 is MNHNS and CDR2 SASEGT. There are 16 residues in the CDR3.

The sample comprised peripheral blood. This TCR was sampled from a woman aged 45 to 65 with acute or convalescent COVID-19. This chain connects TRBV6-1 to TRBJ1-1; weak D call: TRBD1 (6 bases). The CDR3 DNA is TGTGCCAGCAGTGAGATCCCCCAGGGGCGAAACACTGAAGCTTTCTTT. Translation gives CASSEIPQGRNTEAFF.